Below, 25 T cell receptor beta chains from the same sample are listed, as sequenced in a study of shared clonotypes between healthy human individuals. Some clones are missing from TCRdb's copy, which holds only in-frame ones; the method was immunoSEQ multiplex PCR. The sample holds roughly 700,000 clones, around two thirds seen once. The specimen sequenced was memory CD4+ T cells sorted from blood. The sample's subset: CD45RA-negative fraction. The receptors shown here come from a woman between 25 and 40 years old in good health.

This chain links TRBV27 with TRBJ2-3; a possible D gene is TRBD2 (6 bases). The V and J ends lost 3 bases and 5 bases respectively, with 9 bases between them. In germline, CDR1 is MNHEY, CDR2 SMNVEV (reference sequence). The CDR3 is made up of 13 amino acids. In DNA form, the CDR3 reads TGTGCCAGCAGTTTCCGACTAGGAGATACGCAGTATTTT. Amino acids: CASSFRLGDTQYF.

V and J are TRBV14 and TRBJ1-5; unclear D gene. The CDR3 sequence is 18 residues long. Germline assignment: CDR1 SGHDN and CDR2 FVKESK. Trimming took off 1 base at V and 5 bases at J, with 21 bases between the two ends. For the CDR3, the DNA is TGTGCCAGCAGCCAAGGGTTATTAAAGGAAAGGCAGGATCAGCCCCAGCATTTT. This encodes CASSQGLLKERQDQPQHF.

This sequence joins TRBV2 and TRBJ2-2; 9 nucleotides agree with TRBD1. The trim removed 6 bases at V and 7 bases at J, leaving 3 bases unmatched. CDR1 SNHLY and CDR2 FYNNEI come from the germline V gene. The CDR3 runs 13 residues. CDR3 DNA sequence: TGTGCCAGCAGGCGGACAGGGGACGGGGAGCTGTTTTTT. This translates into CASRRTGDGELFF.

V and J are TRBV6-6 and TRBJ2-5; no reliable D call. V gave up 5 bases and J gave up 4 bases, with 14 bases separating them. The CDR3 spans 14 residues. Germline CDR1 MNHNY, CDR2 SVGAGI (reference sequence). The DNA of the CDR3 is TGTGCCAGCAGTGCAGGATCTATGTTAGAGACCCAGTACTTC. Protein product: CASSAGSMLETQYF.

The chain is built from TRBV28 and TRBJ2-7, with a weak D call TRBD2 (6 bases). CDR3 length: 15 residues. CDR1 and CDR2 from the germline V gene are MDHEN and SYDVKM. V lost 5 bases to trimming and J lost 3 bases, with 17 bases between them. CDR3 in DNA: TGTGCCAGCAGTCTCCCTAGCGTCCGTGACTACGAGCAGTACTTC. As protein: CASSLPSVRDYEQYF.

The chain carries TRBV7-8 and TRBJ2-4; 7 nucleotides line up with TRBD2. This CDR3 contains 16 residues. Germline CDR1 and CDR2: SGHVS and FQNEAQ. V lost 5 bases to trimming and J lost 3 bases; unmatched junction nucleotides: 10. The CDR3: CASSPAGLRIKNIQYF. The DNA for the CDR3 is TGTGCCAGCAGCCCGGCGGGACTACGAATCAAAAACATTCAGTACTTC. The whole variable domain, filled in from reference TRBV7-8 and TRBJ2-4, reads GAGVSQSPRYKVAKRGQDVALRCDPISGHVSLFWYQQALGQGPEFLTYFQNEAQLDKSGLPSDRFFAERPEGSVSTLKIQRTQQEDSAVYLCASSPAGLRIKNIQYFGAGTRLSVL.

V is TRBV4-2 and J is TRBJ2-2, with 9 positions matching TRBD2. The CDR3 covers 19 residues. V trimming: 0 bases; J trimming: 4 bases; junction bases outside the gene matches: 12. The V gene's germline CDR1 is LGHNA and CDR2 YNFKEQ. Written as DNA, the CDR3 is TGTGCCAGCAGCCAAGATCCCAGCGGGAGGTTTCGGGGCACCGGGGAGCTGTTTTTT. It encodes CASSQDPSGRFRGTGELFF.

CDR3 protein: CASSVQVLAFF. The DNA for the CDR3 is TGTGCCAGCAGTGTACAGGTTCTGGCTTTCTTT. The chain joins TRBV2 to TRBJ1-1; tentatively, D is TRBD1 (5 bases). CDR1 is SNHLY and CDR2 is FYNNEI in the germline V gene. The CDR3 sequence is 11 residues long. V lost 4 bases to trimming and J lost 11 bases, with 11 bases between them.

The chain combines TRBV7-8 with TRBJ2-3; D call uncertain. Germline assignment: CDR1 SGHVS and CDR2 FQNEAQ. This CDR3 contains 16 residues. V lost 3 bases and J 0 bases, leaving 13 bases between the germline ends. The DNA for the CDR3 is TGTGCCAGCAGCTTGGGGAACAGCCTTAGCACAGATACGCAGTATTTT. Its protein product is CASSLGNSLSTDTQYF.

The J gene is TRBJ1-1, the V gene TRBV6-6, with D tentatively TRBD1 (5 bases). Between the trimmed V and J ends, which lost 0 bases and 7 bases, there was a span of 9 bases. The CDR3 is made up of 13 amino acids. The germline CDR1 and CDR2 sequences are MNHNY and SVGAGI (reference sequence). The CDR3 sequence is CASSYSGTGEAFF. As DNA, the CDR3 is TGTGCCAGCAGTTACTCCGGCACAGGTGAAGCTTTCTTT.

The CDR3 nucleotides read TGTGCCAGTTCGTCCGGGACAGGGGTAGACTACGAGCAGTACTTC. This sequence encodes CASSSGTGVDYEQYF. The V gene is TRBV28, the J gene TRBJ2-7, with 10 nucleotides matching TRBD1. With V trimmed by 9 bases and J by 3 bases, 11 bases remained unmatched. The CDR3 spans 15 residues. The germline V gene encodes CDR1 MDHEN and CDR2 SYDVKM.

This chain links TRBV7-9 with TRBJ2-7, with 8 bases fitting TRBD2. The CDR3 spans 15 residues. Germline V gene sequence: CDR1 SEHNR, CDR2 FQNEAQ (reference sequence). The trim removed 2 bases at V and 1 base at J, leaving 4 bases unmatched. The CDR3 loop reads CASSLLSGSSYEQYF. CDR3 nucleotide sequence: TGTGCCAGCAGCTTATTAAGCGGGAGTTCCTACGAGCAGTACTTC.

The V gene is TRBV27, the J gene TRBJ1-2, with D tentatively TRBD1 (5 bases). The CDR3 has 13 residues. V lost 6 bases, J lost 4 bases, and 12 bases lay in between. Germline CDR1 reads MNHEY; CDR2 reads SMNVEV (reference sequence). CDR3 region: CASRTELGYGYTF. The CDR3 bases are TGTGCCAGCAGGACAGAGCTAGGCTATGGCTACACCTTC.

V is TRBV7-9 and J is TRBJ1-2; D gene unclear. CDR1 SEHNR and CDR2 FQNEAQ come from the germline V gene (reference sequence). This CDR3 has 15 residues. The V end lost 4 bases, the J end lost 4 bases, and 16 bases lay between the germline ends. CDR3: CASSSESGIPYGYTF. As DNA, the CDR3 is TGTGCCAGCAGCTCTGAATCAGGAATTCCCTATGGCTACACCTTC. The full variable domain, rest sourced from reference TRBV7-9 and TRBJ1-2, is DTGVSQNPRHKITKRGQNVTFRCDPISEHNRLYWYRQTLGQGPEFLTYFQNEAQLEKSRLLSDRFSAERPKGSFSTLEIQRTEQGDSAMYLCASSSESGIPYGYTFGSGTRLTVV.

The chain links TRBV29-1 to TRBJ2-7; 8 positions agree with TRBD2. The CDR3 extends over 12 amino acids. The trim removed 7 bases at V and 3 bases at J, leaving 5 bases unmatched. Per germline, CDR1 SQVTM and CDR2 ANQGSEA. The CDR3 DNA reads as TGCAGCGCAGTGAGCGGGAGCTACGAGCAGTACTTC. This translates into CSAVSGSYEQYF.

V gene TRBV5-1 combines with J gene TRBJ2-1; TRBD2 might be the D (6 bases). The germline V and J ends were trimmed by 0 bases and 10 bases, with 17 bases remaining between them. CDR1 and CDR2 (germline): SGHRS, YFSETQ. The CDR3 totals 15 residues. Here the CDR3 reads CASSLGASAVGEQFF. The CDR3, as DNA: TGCGCCAGCAGCTTGGGGGCTAGCGCAGTAGGAGAGCAGTTCTTC.

The gene calls are TRBV6-1 and TRBJ2-1, with D perhaps given as TRBD1 or TRBD2 (5 bases each). Germline CDR1 reads MNHNS; CDR2 reads SASEGT. CDR3 size: 15 residues. The germline V and J ends were trimmed by 6 bases and 6 bases, with 18 bases remaining between them. CDR3 sequence (DNA): TGTGCCAGCAGAAGCCGGGGTACAGGTAGCAATGAGCAGTTCTTC. Amino acids: CASRSRGTGSNEQFF.

This chain connects TRBV5-1 to TRBJ2-6; D is possibly TRBD2 (6 bases). Germline V gene sequence: CDR1 SGHRS, CDR2 YFSETQ. This CDR3 has 16 residues. V dropped 6 bases and J dropped 1 base, with 14 bases sitting between them. CDR3 loop: CASNHGGGSGANVLTF. The DNA of the CDR3 is TGCGCCAGCAACCACGGTGGGGGGTCTGGGGCCAACGTCCTGACTTTC.

The chain joins TRBV7-2 to TRBJ1-5; tentative D call: TRBD1 (6 bases). Germline values: CDR1 SGHTA, CDR2 FQGNSA. The CDR3 contains 17 residues. Deletions cut 7 bases from V and 0 bases from J, with 19 bases between. CDR3 loop: CASTKREDSDSNQPQHF. For the CDR3, the DNA is TGTGCCAGCACCAAGAGGGAGGACAGCGATAGCAATCAGCCCCAGCATTTT.

The V gene is TRBV28, the J gene TRBJ2-7; 8 positions agree with TRBD2. V trimming: 7 bases; J trimming: 6 bases; junction bases outside the gene matches: 8. Germline CDR1 MDHEN, CDR2 SYDVKM. The length of the CDR3 is 13 residues. The CDR3 sequence is CASKRGPRIEQYF. The CDR3 DNA reads TGTGCCAGCAAGCGGGGGCCCCGGATCGAGCAGTACTTC.

V and J are TRBV2 and TRBJ1-4, with 8 bases lining up with TRBD1. Losses at the gene ends were 8 bases for V and 6 bases for J; bases not matched to a gene: 5. Looked up from germline, CDR1 is SNHLY and CDR2 is FYNNEI. The CDR3 totals 13 residues. DNA for the CDR3: TGTGCCAGCGCCAGGGGGCCTGATGAAAAACTGTTTTTT. This gives the protein CASARGPDEKLFF.

The chain carries TRBV27 and TRBJ2-7; D is perhaps TRBD2 (5 bases). Trimming took 5 bases from V and 2 from J, leaving 19 bases between them. CDR1 and CDR2 (germline): MNHEY, SMNVEV (reference sequence). There are 16 residues in the CDR3. DNA for the CDR3: TGTGCCAGCAGTAGCTTTGGTAGGCGGGCCCCCTACGAGCAGTACTTC. Translated, it gives CASSSFGRRAPYEQYF.

In DNA form, the CDR3 reads TGTGCCAGCAAACCCCTGGCGACTGTGGGCTACACCTTC. Translated, it gives CASKPLATVGYTF. The chain carries TRBV6-1 and TRBJ1-2, with D uncertain. This CDR3 has 13 residues. CDR1 and CDR2 from the germline V gene are MNHNS and SASEGT. Trimming removed 7 bases at V and 8 bases at J, with 17 bases between.

V usage is TRBV6-1 and J usage is TRBJ1-3; D might be TRBD1 (5 bases). V lost 7 bases to trimming and J lost 4 bases, with 8 bases between them. The CDR3 has 12 residues. Germline V lookup: CDR1 MNHNS, CDR2 SASEGT. The CDR3 sequence is CASTGDGNTIYF. CDR3 nucleotides: TGTGCCAGCACTGGGGACGGAAACACCATATATTTT.

This sequence joins TRBV28 and TRBJ1-1; 7 bases agree with TRBD1. After removal of 2 bases from V and 3 bases from J, the junction contained 9 bases not matched to a gene. Germline V gives CDR1 MDHEN, CDR2 SYDVKM. The CDR3 is 16 amino acids. In DNA, the CDR3 is TGTGCCAGCAGTTTAATATTCAGGGGGATTGACACTGAAGCTTTCTTT. It is translated as CASSLIFRGIDTEAFF.